These T cell receptor beta chains were read from a single sample in a study of blood T cells in healthy people across ages. MiXCR, applied by TCRdb to the 5' RACE reads, yields one record per CDR3 protein. Found here are approximately 1.5 million distinct CDR3 sequences, approximately 42% of them singletons; the top ten hold more than 4%. The sample comprised blood. Source of these receptors: a woman aged 18-35 years in good health. The CDR3 runs from the conserved cysteine through the conserved F or W.

v_gene,j_gene,CDR3aa
TRBV27,.,CASSWGANEQYF
TRBV12-3/TRBV12-4,TRBJ2-1,CASRRRQGLSEQFF
TRBV12-3/TRBV12-4,TRBJ2-3,CASRTTRSRPDTQYF
TRBV3-1,TRBJ2-5,CASSQDTDRKHEETRYF
TRBV4-3,.,CASSQGHGLAGVLTNEQYF
TRBV4-1,TRBJ1-1,CASSQVIGDDTEAFF
TRBV7-6,TRBJ1-1,CASSLEQNTEAFF
TRBV2,TRBJ1-1,CASSEADRMNTEAFF
TRBV4-1,TRBJ2-3,CASSQFPAPGGSTDTQYF
TRBV25-1,TRBJ1-6,CASSEPTSYNSPLHF
TRBV27,TRBJ2-5,CATNPGLAGVETQYF
TRBV7-9,TRBJ2-1,CASSFSAWNEQFF
TRBV20-1,TRBJ2-1,CSAEVGQGYNEQFF
TRBV12-3/TRBV12-4,TRBJ2-3,CASSSGGAPGDTQYF
TRBV5-1,.,CASSLGLAPNEQYF
TRBV20-1,TRBJ1-1,CSATGQGMNTEAFF
TRBV5-1,.,CASSLEGLAGGGYEQYF
TRBV29-1,TRBJ1-2,CSVATWSANYGYTF
TRBV4-1,TRBJ2-7,CASSQEPGFVDEQYF
TRBV7-2,TRBJ2-7,CASSDPLGREFYEQYF
TRBV2,TRBJ2-3,CASSERPDSTDTQYF
TRBV19,TRBJ2-1,CASSNPRRKSYNEQFF
TRBV9,TRBJ1-1,CASSEGGLSNTEAFF
TRBV6-1,TRBJ1-1,CASSEIKLNTEAFF
TRBV12-3/TRBV12-4,TRBJ1-1,CASSSVMNTEAFF
TRBV6-1,TRBJ2-5,CASSIQGGTPQETQYF
TRBV6-2/TRBV6-3,TRBJ2-2,CASSTHGTGVSGELFF
TRBV2,TRBJ1-2,CASSLFSDGYTF
TRBV5-1,TRBJ2-7,CASSSGDQGGLAGMQYF
TRBV9,TRBJ2-5,CASSVAPGKGQETQYF
TRBV5-6,TRBJ2-3,CASSLISKRVTDTQYF